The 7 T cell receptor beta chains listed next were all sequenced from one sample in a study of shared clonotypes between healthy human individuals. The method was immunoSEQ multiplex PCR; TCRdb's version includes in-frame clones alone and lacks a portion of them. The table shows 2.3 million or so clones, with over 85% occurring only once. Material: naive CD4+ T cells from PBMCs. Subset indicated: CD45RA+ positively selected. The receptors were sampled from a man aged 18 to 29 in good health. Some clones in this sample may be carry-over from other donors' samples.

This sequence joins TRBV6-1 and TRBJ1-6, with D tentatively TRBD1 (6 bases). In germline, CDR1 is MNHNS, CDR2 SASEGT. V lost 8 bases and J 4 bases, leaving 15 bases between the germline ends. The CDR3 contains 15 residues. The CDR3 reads CASGSGASYNSPLHF. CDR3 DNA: TGTGCCAGCGGGTCAGGGGCCTCTTATAATTCACCCCTCCACTTT.

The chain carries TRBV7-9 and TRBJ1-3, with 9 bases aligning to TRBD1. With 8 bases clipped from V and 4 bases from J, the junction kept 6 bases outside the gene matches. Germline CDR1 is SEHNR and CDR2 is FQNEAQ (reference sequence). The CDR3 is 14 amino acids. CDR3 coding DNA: TGTGCCAGCCGTGGGACAGGGTCAGGAAACACCATATATTTT. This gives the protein CASRGTGSGNTIYF.

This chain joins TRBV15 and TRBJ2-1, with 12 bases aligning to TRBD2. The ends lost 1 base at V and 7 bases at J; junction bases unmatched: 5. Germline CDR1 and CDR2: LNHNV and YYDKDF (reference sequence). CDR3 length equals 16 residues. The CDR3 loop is CATSRGRLAGANEQFF. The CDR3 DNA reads TGTGCCACCAGCAGAGGCCGACTAGCGGGAGCGAATGAGCAGTTCTTC.

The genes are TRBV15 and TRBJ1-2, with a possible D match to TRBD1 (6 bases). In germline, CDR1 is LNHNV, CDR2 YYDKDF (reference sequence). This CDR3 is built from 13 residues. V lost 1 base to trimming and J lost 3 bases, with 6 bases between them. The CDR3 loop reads CATSRGQDYGYTF. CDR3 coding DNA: TGTGCCACCAGCAGAGGACAGGACTATGGCTACACCTTC.

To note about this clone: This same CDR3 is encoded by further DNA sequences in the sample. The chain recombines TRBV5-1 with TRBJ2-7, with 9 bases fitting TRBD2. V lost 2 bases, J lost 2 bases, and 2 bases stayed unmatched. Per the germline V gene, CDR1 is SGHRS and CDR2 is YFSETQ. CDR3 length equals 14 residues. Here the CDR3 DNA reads TGCGCCAGCAGCTTAGCGGGAGGTCCCTACGAGCAGTACTTC. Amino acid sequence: CASSLAGGPYEQYF.

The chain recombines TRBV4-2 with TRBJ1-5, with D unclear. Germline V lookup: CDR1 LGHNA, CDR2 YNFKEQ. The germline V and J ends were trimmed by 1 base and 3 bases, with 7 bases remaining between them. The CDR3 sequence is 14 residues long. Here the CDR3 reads CASSQGQNNQPQHF. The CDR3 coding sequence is TGTGCCAGCAGCCAAGGGCAGAACAATCAGCCCCAGCATTTT.

CDR3 sequence: CASSDWTSGRDEQFF. The CDR3 bases are TGTGCCAGCAGTGATTGGACTAGCGGGAGGGATGAGCAGTTCTTC. The rearrangement links TRBV25-1 to TRBJ2-1; 15 bases are a match to TRBD2. V lost 3 bases and J lost 8; bases outside the gene matches: 2. The CDR3 covers 15 residues. Germline V lookup: CDR1 MGHDK, CDR2 SYGVNS.